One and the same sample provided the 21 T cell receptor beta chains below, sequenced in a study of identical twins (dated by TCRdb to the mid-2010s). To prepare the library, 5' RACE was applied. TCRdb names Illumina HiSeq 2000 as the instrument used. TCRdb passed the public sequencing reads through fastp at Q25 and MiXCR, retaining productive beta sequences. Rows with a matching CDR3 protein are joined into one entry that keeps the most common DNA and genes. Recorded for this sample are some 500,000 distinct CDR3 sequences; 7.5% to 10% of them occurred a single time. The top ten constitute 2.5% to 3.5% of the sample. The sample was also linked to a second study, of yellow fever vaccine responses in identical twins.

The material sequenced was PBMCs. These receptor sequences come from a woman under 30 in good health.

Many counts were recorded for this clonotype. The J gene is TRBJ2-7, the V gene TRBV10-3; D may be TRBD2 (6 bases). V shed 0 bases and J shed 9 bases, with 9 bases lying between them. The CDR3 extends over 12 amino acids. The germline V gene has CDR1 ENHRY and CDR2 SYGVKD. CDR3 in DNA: TGTGCCATCAGTGAGTCTGCGGAGGGGCAGTACTTC. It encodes CAISESAEGQYF.

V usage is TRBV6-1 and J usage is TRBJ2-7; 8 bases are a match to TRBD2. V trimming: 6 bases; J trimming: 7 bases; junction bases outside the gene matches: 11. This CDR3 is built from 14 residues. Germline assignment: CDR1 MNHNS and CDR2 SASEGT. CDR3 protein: CASRRTGGDGEQYF. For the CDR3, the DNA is TGTGCCAGCAGGCGGACGGGGGGGGACGGGGAGCAGTACTTC.

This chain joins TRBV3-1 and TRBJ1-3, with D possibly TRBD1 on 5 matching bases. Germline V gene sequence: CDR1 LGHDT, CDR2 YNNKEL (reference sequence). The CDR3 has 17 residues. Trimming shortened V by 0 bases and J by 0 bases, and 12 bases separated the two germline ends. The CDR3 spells CASSQDGWGVSGNTIYF. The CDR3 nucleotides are TGTGCCAGCAGCCAAGATGGGTGGGGGGTCTCTGGAAACACCATATATTTT.

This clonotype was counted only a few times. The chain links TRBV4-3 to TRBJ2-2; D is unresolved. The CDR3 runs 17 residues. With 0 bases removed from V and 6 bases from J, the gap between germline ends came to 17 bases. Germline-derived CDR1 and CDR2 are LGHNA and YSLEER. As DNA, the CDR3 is TGCGCCAGCAGCCAAGATAGGGTACGGGTCTTCGCCGGGGAGCTGTTTTTT. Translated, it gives CASSQDRVRVFAGELFF.

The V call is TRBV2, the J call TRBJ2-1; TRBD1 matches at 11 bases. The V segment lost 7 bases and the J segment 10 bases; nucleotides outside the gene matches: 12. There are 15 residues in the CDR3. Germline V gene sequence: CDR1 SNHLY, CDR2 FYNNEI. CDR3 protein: CASTGGTGGVGEQFF. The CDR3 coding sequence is TGTGCCAGCACCGGGGGGACAGGGGGAGTCGGCGAGCAGTTCTTC.

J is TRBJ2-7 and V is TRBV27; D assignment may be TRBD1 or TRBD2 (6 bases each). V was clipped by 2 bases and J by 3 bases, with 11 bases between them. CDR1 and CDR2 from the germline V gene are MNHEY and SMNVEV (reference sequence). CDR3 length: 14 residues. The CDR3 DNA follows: TGTGCCAGCAGTTTAGCGGGACACCTCTACGAGCAGTACTTC. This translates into CASSLAGHLYEQYF.

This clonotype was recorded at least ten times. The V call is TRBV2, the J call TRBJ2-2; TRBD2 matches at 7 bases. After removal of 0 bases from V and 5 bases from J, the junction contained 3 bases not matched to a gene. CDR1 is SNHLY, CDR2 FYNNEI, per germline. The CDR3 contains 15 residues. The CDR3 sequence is CASSEAAGATGELFF. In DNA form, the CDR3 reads TGTGCCAGCAGTGAAGCGGCGGGAGCGACCGGGGAGCTGTTTTTT.

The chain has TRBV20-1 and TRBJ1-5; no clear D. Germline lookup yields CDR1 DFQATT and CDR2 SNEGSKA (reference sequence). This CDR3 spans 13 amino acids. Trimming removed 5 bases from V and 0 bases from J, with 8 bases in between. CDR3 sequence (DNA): TGCAGTGCTGGAAGGTATAGCAATCAGCCCCAGCATTTT. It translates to CSAGRYSNQPQHF.

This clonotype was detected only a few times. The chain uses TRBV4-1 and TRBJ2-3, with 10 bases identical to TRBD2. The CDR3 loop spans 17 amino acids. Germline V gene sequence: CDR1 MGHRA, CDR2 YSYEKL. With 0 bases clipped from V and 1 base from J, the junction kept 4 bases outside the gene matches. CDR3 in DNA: TGCGCCAGCAGCCAAGATGTCCTAGCGGGGGGCACAGATACGCAGTATTTT. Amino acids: CASSQDVLAGGTDTQYF.

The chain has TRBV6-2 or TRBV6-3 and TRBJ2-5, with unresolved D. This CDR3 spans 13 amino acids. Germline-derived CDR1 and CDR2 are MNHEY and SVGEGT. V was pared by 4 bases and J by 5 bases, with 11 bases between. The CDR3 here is CASSSHNSETQYF. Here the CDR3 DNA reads TGTGCCAGCAGTTCTCACAATTCGGAGACCCAGTACTTC.

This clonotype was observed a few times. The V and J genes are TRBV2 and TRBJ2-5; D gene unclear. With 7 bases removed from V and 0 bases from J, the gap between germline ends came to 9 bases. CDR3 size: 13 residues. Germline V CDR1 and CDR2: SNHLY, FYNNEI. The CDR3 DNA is TGTGCCAGCAAGGGCGGATACCAAGAGACCCAGTACTTC. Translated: CASKGGYQETQYF.

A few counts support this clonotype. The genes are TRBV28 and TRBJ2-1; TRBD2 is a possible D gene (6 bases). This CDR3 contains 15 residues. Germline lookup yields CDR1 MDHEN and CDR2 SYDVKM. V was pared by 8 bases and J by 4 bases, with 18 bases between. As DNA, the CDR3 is TGTGCCAGCTCCCCATGGCGGGAAGAATACAATGAGCAGTTCTTC. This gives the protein CASSPWREEYNEQFF.

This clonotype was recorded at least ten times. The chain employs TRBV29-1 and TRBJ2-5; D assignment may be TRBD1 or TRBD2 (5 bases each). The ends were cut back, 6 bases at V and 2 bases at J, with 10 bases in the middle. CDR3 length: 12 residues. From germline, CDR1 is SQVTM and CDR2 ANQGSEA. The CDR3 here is CSVQGPQETQYF. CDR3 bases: TGCAGCGTGCAGGGACCTCAAGAGACCCAGTACTTC.

The CDR3 reads CASSYSWRDTGELFF. The DNA of the CDR3 is TGTGCCAGCAGTTACTCGTGGAGGGACACCGGGGAGCTGTTTTTT. This rearrangement joins TRBV6-2 or TRBV6-3 to TRBJ2-2; tentatively, D is TRBD2 (6 bases). Looked up from germline, CDR1 is MNHEY and CDR2 is SVGEGT. CDR3 size: 15 residues. The V end was cut by 0 bases, the J end by 3 bases, with 8 bases between.

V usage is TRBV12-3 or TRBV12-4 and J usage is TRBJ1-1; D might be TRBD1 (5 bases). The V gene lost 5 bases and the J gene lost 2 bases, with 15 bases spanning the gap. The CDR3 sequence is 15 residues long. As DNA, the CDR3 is TGTGCCAGCAGTACTCAGGGCTGGGTTAACACTGAAGCTTTCTTT. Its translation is CASSTQGWVNTEAFF.

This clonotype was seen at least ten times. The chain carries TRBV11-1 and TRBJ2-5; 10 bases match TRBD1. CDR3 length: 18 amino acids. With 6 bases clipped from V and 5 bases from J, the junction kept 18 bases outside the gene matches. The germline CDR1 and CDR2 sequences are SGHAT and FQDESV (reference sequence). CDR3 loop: CASSLGQGIPYSGETQYF. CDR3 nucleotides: TGTGCCAGCAGTCTGGGACAGGGGATTCCCTATTCCGGGGAGACCCAGTACTTC.

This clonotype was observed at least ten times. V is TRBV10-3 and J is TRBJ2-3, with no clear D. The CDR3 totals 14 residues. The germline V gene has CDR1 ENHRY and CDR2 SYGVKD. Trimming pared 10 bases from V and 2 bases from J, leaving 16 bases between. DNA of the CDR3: TGTGCCAGCCGCGACACGCTGAACACAGATACGCAGTATTTT. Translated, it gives CASRDTLNTDTQYF.

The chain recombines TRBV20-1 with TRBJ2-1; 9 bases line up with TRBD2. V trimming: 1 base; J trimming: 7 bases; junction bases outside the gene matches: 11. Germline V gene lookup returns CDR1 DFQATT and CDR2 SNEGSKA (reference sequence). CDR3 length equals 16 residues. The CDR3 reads CSARVNLAGGWNEQFF. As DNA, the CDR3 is TGCAGTGCTAGAGTGAATTTGGCGGGAGGGTGGAATGAGCAGTTCTTC.

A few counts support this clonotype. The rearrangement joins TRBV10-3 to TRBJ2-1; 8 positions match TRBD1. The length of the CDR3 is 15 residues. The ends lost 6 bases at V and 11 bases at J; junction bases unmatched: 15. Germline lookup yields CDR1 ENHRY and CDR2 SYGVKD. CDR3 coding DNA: TGTGCCATCAGCGAACAATCCGGGACAGGAGAAAAGCAGTTCTTC. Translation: CAISEQSGTGEKQFF.

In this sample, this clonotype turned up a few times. Here the CDR3 DNA reads TGTGCCAGCAGCCTTTACGGGGGGGCAGGGGAGACCCAGTACTTC. It specifies CASSLYGGAGETQYF. J is TRBJ2-5 and V is TRBV7-9; 8 bases line up with TRBD2. This CDR3 contains 15 residues. Germline CDR1 SEHNR, CDR2 FQNEAQ (reference sequence). V trimming: 5 bases; J trimming: 5 bases; junction bases outside the gene matches: 10.

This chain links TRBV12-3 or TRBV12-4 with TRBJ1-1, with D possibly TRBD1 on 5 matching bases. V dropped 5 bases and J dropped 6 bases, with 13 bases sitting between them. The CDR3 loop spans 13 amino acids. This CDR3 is CASSPGFKAEAFF. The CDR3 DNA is TGTGCCAGCAGTCCAGGGTTTAAGGCTGAAGCTTTCTTT.